The TCR beta chain under discussion was sequenced for a study of blood T cell repertoires in COVID-19. Study as a whole: The United States, Italy and Spain provided the acute and convalescent COVID-19 samples.

CDR3 length: 15 amino acids. Germline lookup yields CDR1 LGHDT and CDR2 YNNKEL (reference sequence). V was cut by 4 bases and J by 6 bases, with 13 bases left in between. The Seattle site enrolled patients during active infection and followed them longitudinally. This table comes from immunoSEQ multiplex PCR, and its TCRdb copy is limited to in-frame clones, with some not included. The sample lists hundreds of thousands of clones; around 87% were seen once. The gene calls are TRBV3-1 (or the pseudogene TRBV3-2) and TRBJ1-6; D call uncertain. The clonotype was recovered from a woman aged 60-75 years with COVID-19, enrolled during active disease. The sequencing sample was made of peripheral blood. In DNA, the CDR3 is TGTGCCAGCAGCCTCGACGGACTCTTTAATTCACCCCTCCACTTT. It specifies CASSLDGLFNSPLHF.